The 14 T cell receptor beta chains below all came from one sample that was sequenced in a study of T cell responses to AZD1222 COVID-19 vaccine. The method was immunoSEQ multiplex PCR; TCRdb's version includes in-frame clones alone and lacks a portion of them. The repertoire holds under 90,000 clones, with approximately 85% as singletons. Sequences were derived from peripheral blood, sampled 28 days after the second AZD1222 dose. The receptors originated from an adult who received the AZD1222 COVID-19 vaccine.

The J gene is TRBJ1-4, the V gene TRBV6-6; 10 nucleotides agree with TRBD1. Unmatched junction bases numbered 10, after V lost 6 bases and J lost 0 bases. There are 18 residues in the CDR3. CDR1 and CDR2 (germline): MNHNY, SVGAGI (reference sequence). CDR3 sequence: CASSRQGAALATNEKLFF. Here the CDR3 DNA reads TGTGCCAGCAGCCGACAGGGGGCGGCCCTTGCAACTAATGAAAAACTGTTTTTT.

The gene calls are TRBV7-3 and TRBJ1-2; 7 bases are shared with TRBD1. CDR3 length: 16 residues. Germline V gene lookup returns CDR1 SGHTA and CDR2 FQGTGA. With V trimmed by 5 bases and J by 2 bases, 11 bases remained unmatched. CDR3 loop: CASSPSPLTGNYGYTF. CDR3 in DNA: TGTGCCAGCAGCCCAAGCCCCCTGACAGGGAACTATGGCTACACCTTC.

The chain joins TRBV11-3 to TRBJ2-1; possible D gene TRBD2, 6 bases. V lost 3 bases and J 15 bases, leaving 18 bases between the germline ends. CDR1 SGHNT and CDR2 YENEEA come from the germline V gene. CDR3 length: 13 amino acids. CDR3 DNA sequence: TGTGCCAGCAGCTTGGGACTCCTAACGAATCGGTTCTTC. It translates to CASSLGLLTNRFF.

The rearrangement joins TRBV30 to TRBJ1-5; no firm D call. V was pared by 8 bases and J by 10 bases, with 24 bases between. CDR1 is GTSNPN, CDR2 SVGIG, per germline (reference sequence). CDR3 size: 14 residues. CDR3 region: CARPGMWELHPQHF. The DNA of the CDR3 is TGTGCCCGGCCGGGGATGTGGGAGTTGCATCCCCAGCATTTT.

The chain carries TRBV7-8 and TRBJ1-4; D perhaps matches TRBD1 (5 bases). Germline assignment: CDR1 SGHVS and CDR2 FQNEAQ. The CDR3 length is 15 residues. V was shortened by 7 bases and J by 0 bases, with 12 bases between the two germline ends. The CDR3 region has the DNA TGTGCCAGCACCTTCGGGGGAGCAACTAATGAAAAACTGTTTTTT. This translates into CASTFGGATNEKLFF.

V gene TRBV27 combines with J gene TRBJ2-2; D gene unclear. Between the trimmed V and J ends, which lost 9 bases and 0 bases, there was a span of 5 bases. The CDR3 runs 12 residues. Germline CDR1 and CDR2: MNHEY and SMNVEV (reference sequence). The CDR3 loop is CASTANTGELFF. Written as DNA, the CDR3 is TGTGCCAGTACAGCGAACACCGGGGAGCTGTTTTTT.

Here the CDR3 DNA reads TGTGCCAGCAGCTCCCCTCATGAGTTCAATGAAAAACTGTTTTTT. This gives the protein CASSSPHEFNEKLFF. The chain combines TRBV5-5 with TRBJ1-4; D unclear. The CDR3 extends over 15 amino acids. The V end lost 3 bases, the J end lost 5 bases, and 14 bases lay between the germline ends. The germline CDR1 and CDR2 sequences are SGHKS and YYEKEE (reference sequence). Looking up the rest from reference TRBV5-5 and TRBJ1-4 gives the full variable domain: DAGVTQSPTHLIKTRGQQVTLRCSPISGHKSVSWYQQVLGQGPQFIFQYYEKEERGRGNFPDRFSARQFPNYSSELNVNALLLGDSALYLCASSSPHEFNEKLFFGSGTQLSVL.

This clone was detected once. The chain links TRBV19 to TRBJ1-5; 11 positions agree with TRBD1. There are 17 residues in the CDR3. CDR1 and CDR2 (germline): LNHDA, SQIVND (reference sequence). Trimming cost V 6 bases and J 1 base; bases outside gene matches: 8. In nucleotides, the CDR3 is TGTGCCAGTAGAAAGGACAGGGGGCAAGGAAGCAATCAGCCCCAGCATTTT. Translation: CASRKDRGQGSNQPQHF.

This clone was detected a few times. The chain employs TRBV7-3 and TRBJ2-7, with 11 positions matching TRBD2. The germline CDR1 and CDR2 sequences are SGHTA and FQGTGA. The CDR3 is made up of 16 amino acids. Trimming removed 5 bases from V and 3 bases from J; junction bases left unmatched: 9. CDR3 protein: CASSLHSGGAGYEQYF. CDR3 bases: TGTGCCAGCAGCCTCCATAGCGGGGGGGCAGGCTACGAGCAGTACTTC.

The V and J genes are TRBV7-8 and TRBJ2-5, with 9 bases lining up with TRBD2. Germline values: CDR1 SGHVS, CDR2 FQNEAQ. The junction had 12 bases not matched to a gene; V was cut back by 2 bases and J by 2 bases. This CDR3 is built from 18 residues. The CDR3 DNA reads TGTGCCAGCAGCTTATTTTTGGCCACTAGCGGGTATCAAGAGACCCAGTACTTC. Protein: CASSLFLATSGYQETQYF.

Notes on this clone: At the DNA level, this CDR3 is encoded by other sequences in the same sample as well. The genes are TRBV4-2 and TRBJ2-6; D may be TRBD1 (6 bases). Trimming pared 1 base from V and 0 bases from J, leaving 7 bases between. The CDR3 length is 16 residues. Germline loops: CDR1 LGHNA, CDR2 YNFKEQ. In DNA form, the CDR3 reads TGTGCCAGCAGCCAAGTAGGGGGCTCTGGGGCCAACGTCCTGACTTTC. Translation: CASSQVGGSGANVLTF.

The chain has TRBV9 and TRBJ1-3; TRBD1 agrees at 7 bases. This CDR3 spans 14 amino acids. In germline, CDR1 is SGDLS, CDR2 YYNGEE. V shed 4 bases, J shed 1 base, and the junction held 2 bases outside the gene matches. The CDR3 region is CASSQGQSGNTIYF. The CDR3 DNA is TGTGCCAGCAGCCAGGGACAGTCTGGAAACACCATATATTTT.

The V and J genes are TRBV6-1 and TRBJ2-6, with TRBD1 as a possible D gene (5 bases). V was pared by 4 bases and J by 1 base, with 11 bases between. Germline CDR1 reads MNHNS; CDR2 reads SASEGT. CDR3 length equals 16 residues. The CDR3 region is CASSVVQGSGANVLTF. CDR3 bases: TGTGCCAGCAGTGTAGTTCAGGGTTCTGGGGCCAACGTCCTGACTTTC.

The rearrangement joins TRBV5-1 to TRBJ2-7; TRBD2 agrees at 11 bases. Trimming took 3 bases from V and 5 from J; bases not matched to a gene: 7. The germline CDR1 and CDR2 sequences are SGHRS and YFSETQ. The length of the CDR3 is 15 residues. CDR3 region: CASSSYSGGADEQYF. The CDR3 DNA reads TGCGCCAGCAGCTCCTATAGCGGGGGGGCCGACGAGCAGTACTTC.